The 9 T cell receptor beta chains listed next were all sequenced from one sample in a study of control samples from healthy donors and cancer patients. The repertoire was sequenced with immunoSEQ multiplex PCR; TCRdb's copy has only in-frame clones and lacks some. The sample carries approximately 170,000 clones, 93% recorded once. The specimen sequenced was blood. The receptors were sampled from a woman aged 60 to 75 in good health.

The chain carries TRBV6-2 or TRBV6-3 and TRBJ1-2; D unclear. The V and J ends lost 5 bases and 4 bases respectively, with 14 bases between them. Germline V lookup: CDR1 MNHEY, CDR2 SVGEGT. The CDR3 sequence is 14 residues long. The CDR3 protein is CASSMEVGTYGYTF. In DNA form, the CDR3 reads TGTGCCAGCAGTATGGAAGTAGGAACCTATGGCTACACCTTC.

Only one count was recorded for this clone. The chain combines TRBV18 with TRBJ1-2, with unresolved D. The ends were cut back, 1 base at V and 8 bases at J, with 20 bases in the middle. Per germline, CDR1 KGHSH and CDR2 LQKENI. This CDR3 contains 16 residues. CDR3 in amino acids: CASSPLPGVGSRGYTF. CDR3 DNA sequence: TGTGCCAGCTCACCACTGCCCGGGGTGGGTTCGCGGGGCTACACCTTC.

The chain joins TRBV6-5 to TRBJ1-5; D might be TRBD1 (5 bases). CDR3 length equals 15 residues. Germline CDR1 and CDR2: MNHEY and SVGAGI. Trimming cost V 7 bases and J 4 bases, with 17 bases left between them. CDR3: CASTLRDLGNQPQHF. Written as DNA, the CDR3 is TGTGCCAGCACCCTCCGGGACCTCGGGAATCAGCCCCAGCATTTT.

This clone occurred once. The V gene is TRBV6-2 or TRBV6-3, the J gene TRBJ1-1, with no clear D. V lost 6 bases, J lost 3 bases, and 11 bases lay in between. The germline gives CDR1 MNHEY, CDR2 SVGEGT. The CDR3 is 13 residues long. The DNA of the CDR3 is TGTGCCAGCAGCCCCCGGTGGGACACTGAAGCTTTCTTT. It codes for CASSPRWDTEAFF.

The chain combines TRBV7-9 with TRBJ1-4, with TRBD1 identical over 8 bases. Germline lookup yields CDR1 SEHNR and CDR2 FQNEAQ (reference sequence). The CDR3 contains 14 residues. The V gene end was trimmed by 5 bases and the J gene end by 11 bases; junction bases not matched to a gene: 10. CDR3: CASSAGTGPLKLFF. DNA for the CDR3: TGTGCCAGCAGCGCCGGGACAGGACCCCTGAAACTGTTTTTT.

The CDR3 bases are TGTGCCAGCATCGTCGGGAGGAGGACAGATTCTTATGGCTACACCTTC. Residues: CASIVGRRTDSYGYTF. V and J are TRBV2 and TRBJ1-2, with D possibly TRBD1 on 6 matching bases. CDR3 length equals 16 residues. Deletions cut 7 bases from V and 5 bases from J, with 23 bases between. Germline V gene lookup returns CDR1 SNHLY and CDR2 FYNNEI.

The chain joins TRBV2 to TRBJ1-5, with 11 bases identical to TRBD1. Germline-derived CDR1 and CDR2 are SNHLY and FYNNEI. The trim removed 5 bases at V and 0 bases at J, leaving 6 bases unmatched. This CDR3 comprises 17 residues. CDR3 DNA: TGTGCCAGCAGTCCAGGACAGGGGGCACCTAGCAATCAGCCCCAGCATTTT. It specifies CASSPGQGAPSNQPQHF.

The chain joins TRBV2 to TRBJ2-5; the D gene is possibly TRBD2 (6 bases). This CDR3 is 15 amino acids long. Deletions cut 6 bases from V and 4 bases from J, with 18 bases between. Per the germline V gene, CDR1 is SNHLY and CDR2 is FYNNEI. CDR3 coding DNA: TGTGCCAGCAGGTCACGACTGAGGGGAGGAGAGACCCAGTACTTC. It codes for CASRSRLRGGETQYF.

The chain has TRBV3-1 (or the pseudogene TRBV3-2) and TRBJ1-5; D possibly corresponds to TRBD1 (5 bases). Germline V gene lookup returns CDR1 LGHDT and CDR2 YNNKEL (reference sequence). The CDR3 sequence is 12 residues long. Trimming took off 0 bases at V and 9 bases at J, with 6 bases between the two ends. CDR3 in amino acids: CASSQDRGPQHF. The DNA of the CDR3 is TGTGCCAGCAGCCAAGATAGGGGGCCCCAGCATTTT.